A single TCR beta chain is shown here with its context. Its binding antigen is unknown. No much larger clone exists at a distance of one base, and base qualities are not known. The data stem from a study of tissue T cells after allogeneic stem cell transplantation (dated by TCRdb to 2021 to 2024). Describing the broader study: Every GVHD patient received a graft from a donor; four grafts were unmodified and three were CD34-selected to deplete T cells. The study profiled TCR beta repertoires across many tissues from research autopsies of patients with and without GVHD, plus mouse models of GVHD. The human arm was conducted as a prospective observational study, and neither blinding nor randomization was performed. If a tissue had multiple samples, a pathologist reviewed H&E sections so that samples with histologically apparent lymphocytes got priority for sequencing. Broad study findings and their caveats: Not many T cell clones showed up in more than one patient, yet clustering based on motifs uncovered repertoire signatures that were shared across patients in a tissue-specific way. Within patients, how anatomically similar the tissues were was a key factor in shaping TCR repertoire composition, regardless of disease or transplant status. The study did not determine which tissue TCRs were alloreactive or antigen-specific, and some clones might have been persisting host cells. The patient cohort was small and varied clinically, and sampling depth was recognized as a limitation. Blood and spleen T cells captured only a limited portion of the TCR repertoire detected in tissues, in both patients and mice.

The time point label here, explained by the study, means: human tissue collected at research (rapid) autopsy. Over a roughly 3-year period, a research-autopsy study prospectively enrolled over 5 adult allo-HCT recipients who had steroid-refractory GVHD. Gastrointestinal GVHD was present in all GVHD patients, each of whom received several lines of GVHD-directed therapy, and several of these patients also had skin involvement. After a median post-mortem interval of about 9.8 hours, the autopsy tissues collected included GI sites spanning esophagus to rectum, along with liver, skin and lymphoid organs including spleen. Autopsy specimens were bisected, with one portion flash-frozen in liquid nitrogen and the rest formalin-fixed; GI outer muscle layers were removed. Genomic DNA was extracted from frozen tissues using the Mag-Bind Blood & Tissue DNA HDQ 96 Kit on a Chemagic 360 or the DNeasy Blood & Tissue Kit. Because of concern about red blood cell contamination, the extracted DNA went through further purification with the Genomic DNA Clean & Concentrator-25 kit.

Library preparation used the immunoSEQ multiplex PCR assay. Adaptive Biotechnologies performed TCRbeta CDR3 sequencing at survey depth and reported CDR3 sequences, V/J genes, productive frequency, and template counts. TCR beta CDR3 regions were amplified from genomic DNA rather than RNA. The authors' analysis ran thus. Jensen-Shannon divergence was used to quantify pairwise repertoire overlap between tissues, with a value of 1 indicating complete divergence and a value of 0 indicating identical repertoires. Tissues were grouped by single-linkage agglomerative hierarchical clustering of pairwise JSD values, and the clustering results were shown as dendrograms. GLIPH2 was run on all patient samples with simulation_depth 1000, kmer_min_depth 3 and cdr3_length_cutoff 8, and groups with more than two unique CDR3s were retained. In a standardized tissue-overlap score, Jaccard GLIPH-group overlap across patients was extrapolated to a standard repertoire size of 1000 clones. To look at how diversity was associated with clinical or experimental variables, linear mixed-effect models were used, with tissue treated as a fixed effect and individual treated as a random effect. The source is immuneACCESS, and TCRdb retained only in-frame sequences with V and J called. Part of the clones is not carried over; for the studies checked, unresolved V genes explain less than half of this, and the remainder is unexplained. V, J and clone size are taken as reported in that table, and D and trimming were inferred from the DNA itself. Present in this sample are some 550 clones, 84% of which were seen just once. 14% of the sample rests with the top ten.

The CDR3 holds 14 amino acids from the cysteine to the phenylalanine. Only the CDR3 portion is preserved as DNA: 42 bases, with reading frame beginning at the first base. CDR1 SGHDN and CDR2 FVKESK were looked up in the germline V gene. For this chain, trimming is 4 bases at the V end and 10 bases at the J end, and the number of junction bases without a gene match is 13. The input for sequencing was liver tissue, taken at autopsy. The rearrangement joined TRBV14 to TRBJ2-7; the central 7 bases match TRBD1. The sequence was collected from a male patient between 35 and 75 years old with steroid-refractory graft-versus-host disease after an allogeneic stem cell transplant. Once a transplant has taken place, some T cells may be donor derived. The bases are TGTGCCAGCAGCCTGACAGGGCTTAAGGGACCCCAGTACTTC. Its translation is CASSLTGLKGPQYF.